This record concerns one T cell receptor beta chain sequence. Amplification used 60 Vbeta primers and 13 Jbeta primers. The protocol was immunoSEQ multiplex PCR, while the TCRdb copy is restricted to in-frame clones and leaves out a portion. The repertoire has 90,000 to 95,000 clones, around three quarters of them found once; the top ten carry 0.5% to 0.65%. This sample stems from a study of cytomegalovirus exposure and HLA in healthy donors. V was clipped by 3 bases and J by 3 bases; unmatched bases: 13. The V gene's germline CDR1 is LGHNA and CDR2 YNFKEQ. The CDR3 has 17 amino acids. The chain joins TRBV4-2 to TRBJ2-5, with 7 bases lining up with TRBD2. Sample: PBMCs. This receptor was identified in a man under 40 in good health and CMV-seronegative. CDR3 protein: CASSHVGGSSGKETQYF. The DNA for the CDR3 is TGTGCCAGCAGCCACGTGGGGGGGTCCAGCGGGAAAGAGACCCAGTACTTC.